The source of this TCR beta chain is a study of cytomegalovirus exposure and HLA in healthy donors. Study overall: Roughly 85 million unique TCRs from HLA-typed donors made up an early data release. Of all 400 or so donors who were genotyped, about 80% belonged to the Caucasian-associated ancestry cluster.

The study ran its PCR with 60 Vbeta and 13 Jbeta primers. Method: immunoSEQ multiplex PCR; TCRdb's copy keeps in-frame clones and lacks some. In the table there are 210,000 or so clones, around 83% of which are singletons. Overall study findings and caveats: Earlier analysis found most TCR beta V segments productive about 90% or about 30% of the time. Under 20,000 TCR beta sequences were associated with HLA alleles at 0.05 false discovery rate in a later analysis.

Germline CDR1 is MNHEY and CDR2 is SVGAGI. The CDR3 length is 14 residues. Between the trimmed V and J ends, which lost 8 bases and 0 bases, there was a span of 13 bases. Of note for this clone: Antigen specificity is unknown.

The sample taken for sequencing was PBMCs. The chain couples TRBV6-5 to TRBJ1-1, with D maybe TRBD1 (5 bases). The TCR sequence derives from a girl aged 2 to 10 in good health and CMV-seronegative. The CDR3 loop is CASSTGAVNTEAFF. The DNA of the CDR3 is TGTGCCAGCTCCACAGGTGCGGTGAACACTGAAGCTTTCTTT.